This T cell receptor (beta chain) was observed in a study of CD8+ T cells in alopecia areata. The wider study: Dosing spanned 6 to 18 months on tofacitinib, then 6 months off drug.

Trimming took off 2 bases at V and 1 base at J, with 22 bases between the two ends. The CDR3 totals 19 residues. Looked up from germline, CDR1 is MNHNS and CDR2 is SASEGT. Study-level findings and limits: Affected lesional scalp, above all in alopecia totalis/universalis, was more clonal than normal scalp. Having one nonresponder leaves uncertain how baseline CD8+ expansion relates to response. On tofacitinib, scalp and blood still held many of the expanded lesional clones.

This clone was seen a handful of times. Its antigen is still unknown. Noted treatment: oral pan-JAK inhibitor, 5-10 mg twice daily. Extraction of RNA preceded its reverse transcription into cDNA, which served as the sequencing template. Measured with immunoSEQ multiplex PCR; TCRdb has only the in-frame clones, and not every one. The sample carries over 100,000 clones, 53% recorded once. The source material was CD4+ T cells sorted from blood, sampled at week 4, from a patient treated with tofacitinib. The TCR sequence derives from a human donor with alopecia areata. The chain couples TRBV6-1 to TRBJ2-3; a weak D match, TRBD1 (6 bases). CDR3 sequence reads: CASSEIWGRQVLRTDTQYF. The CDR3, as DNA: TGTGCCAGCAGTGAAATTTGGGGGAGACAGGTCCTTCGCACAGATACGCAGTATTTT.